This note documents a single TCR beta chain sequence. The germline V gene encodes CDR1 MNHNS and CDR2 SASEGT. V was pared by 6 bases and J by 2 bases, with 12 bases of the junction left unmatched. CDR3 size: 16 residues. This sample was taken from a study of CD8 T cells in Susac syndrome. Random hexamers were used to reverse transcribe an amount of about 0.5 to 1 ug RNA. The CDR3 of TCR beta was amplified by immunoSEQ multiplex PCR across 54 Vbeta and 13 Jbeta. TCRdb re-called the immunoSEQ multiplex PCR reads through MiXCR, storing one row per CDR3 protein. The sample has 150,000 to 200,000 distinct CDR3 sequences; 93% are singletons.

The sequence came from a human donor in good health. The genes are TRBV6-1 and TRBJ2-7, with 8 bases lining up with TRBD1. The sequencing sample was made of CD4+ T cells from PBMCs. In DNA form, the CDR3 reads TGTGCCAGCAGCCTCCAGGGGGCCGCATCAGCCTACGAGCAGTACTTC. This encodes CASSLQGAASAYEQYF.